Listed here is a single T cell receptor beta chain. As yet, its antigen is unknown. This entry is derived from a study of cytomegalovirus exposure and HLA in healthy donors. Broader study findings: The authors later found most CMV-associated TCR beta chains appeared HLA-restricted. Further analysis was carried out later, and it showed several of the most significant clusters appearing linked to common viral pathogens. Association with HLA alleles at 0.05 false discovery rate was found for around 17,000 TCR beta sequences in a later analysis.

The PCR was carried out with 60 Vbeta primers and 13 Jbeta primers. Assay used: immunoSEQ multiplex PCR; TCRdb lists only in-frame clones, some missing. The sample contains roughly 100,000 clones, nearly 65% of which appear only once. The clonotype originates from a human donor in good health. Material: PBMCs.

The CDR3 sequence: CASSLQGRDQPQHF. The CDR3 nucleotides are TGTGCCAGCTCCCTACAGGGACGGGATCAGCCCCAGCATTTT. The chain has TRBV18 and TRBJ1-5; weak D call: TRBD1 (6 bases). Germline V gene data show CDR1 as KGHSH and CDR2 as LQKENI. The length of the CDR3 is 14 residues. V was shortened by 6 bases and J by 5 bases, with 14 bases between the two germline ends.